This TCR beta chain was recorded in a study of T cell changes during pregnancy in multiple sclerosis (dated 2019 in TCRdb). Turning to the overall study: The study examined how the T cell repertoire changed over the course of pregnancy in women with multiple sclerosis.

Library preparation was by the immunoSEQ multiplex PCR assay. In its TCRdb copy, this immuneACCESS table keeps in-frame sequences only and misses some clones. Where compared with another copy, unresolved V genes explain less than half of these, and the others have no known cause. This sample gives tens of thousands of clones in total; just over 90% of them show up just once. The top ten clonotypes cover under 0.55% of the sample. This clone is a singleton in its sample. No antigen is known for it. Per-base qualities were not stored, and no clone one base away is much larger. Sequencing used CD4+ T cells from peripheral blood mononuclear cells, obtained after pregnancy. The source is a female donor with multiple sclerosis, enrolled in a pregnancy study.

The sequence in DNA is TGTGCCAGCAGCATCCGGGACAGGGGTGCGTATGGCTACACCTTC. Its protein product is CASSIRDRGAYGYTF. The sequence is built from TRBV5-8 and TRBJ1-2, with 10 central nucleotides matching TRBD1. From a lookup of the germline V gene, CDR1 and CDR2 are SGHTS and YDEGEE. The CDR3 spans 15 residues, from the cysteine through the phenylalanine. The entry retains the CDR3 DNA only, 45 bases that are in frame from base 1. Relative to germline, V is missing 4 bases and J is missing 5 bases, with 8 bases of the junction outside any gene match.